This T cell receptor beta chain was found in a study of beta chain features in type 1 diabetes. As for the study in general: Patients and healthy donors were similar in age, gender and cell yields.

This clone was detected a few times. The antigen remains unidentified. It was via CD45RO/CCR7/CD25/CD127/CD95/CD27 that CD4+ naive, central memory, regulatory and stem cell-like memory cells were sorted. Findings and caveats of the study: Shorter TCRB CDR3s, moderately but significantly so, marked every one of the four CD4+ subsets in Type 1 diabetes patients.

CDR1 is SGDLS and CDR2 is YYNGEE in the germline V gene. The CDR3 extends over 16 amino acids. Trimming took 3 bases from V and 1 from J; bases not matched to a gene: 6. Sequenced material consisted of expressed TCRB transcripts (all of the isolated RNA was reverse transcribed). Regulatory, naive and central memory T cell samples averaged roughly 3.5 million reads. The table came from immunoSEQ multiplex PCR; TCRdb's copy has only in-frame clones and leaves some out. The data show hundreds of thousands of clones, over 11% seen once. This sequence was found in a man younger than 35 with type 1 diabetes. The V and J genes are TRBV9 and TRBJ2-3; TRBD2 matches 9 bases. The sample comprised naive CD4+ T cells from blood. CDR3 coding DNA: TGTGCCAGCAGCGGAGGGTGGACTAGCGGCACAGATACGCAGTATTTT. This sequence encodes CASSGGWTSGTDTQYF.